The 24 T cell receptor beta chains listed next were all sequenced from one sample in a study of shared clonotypes between healthy human individuals. The repertoire was sequenced with immunoSEQ multiplex PCR; TCRdb's copy has only in-frame clones and lacks some. The table lists some 2,500,000 clones, around 90% of them singletons. The sample taken for sequencing was naive CD4+ T cells from PBMCs. Subset meaning: CD45RA+ positively selected. These receptors all come from a man aged 18-30 years in good health. Some clones in this sample may be carry-over from other donors' samples.

The CDR3: CATRPKGVLREQFF. The CDR3 DNA sequence: TGTGCCACCAGGCCCAAGGGGGTCCTCCGAGAGCAGTTCTTC. The rearrangement uses TRBV15 and TRBJ2-1, with D perhaps TRBD1 (6 bases). Trimming stripped 6 bases from V and 10 bases from J, with 19 bases between. Germline lookup yields CDR1 LNHNV and CDR2 YYDKDF (reference sequence). The CDR3 length is 14 residues.

The chain is built from TRBV30 and TRBJ1-2, with D unclear. Germline V CDR1 and CDR2: GTSNPN, SVGIG (reference sequence). The CDR3 totals 12 residues. V was trimmed by 3 bases and J by 8 bases, leaving 13 bases between them. The CDR3 spells CAWRHPNLGYTF. For the CDR3, the DNA is TGTGCCTGGAGGCACCCAAACTTAGGCTACACCTTC. The variable domain in full, with the rest retrieved from reference TRBV30 and TRBJ1-2, is SQTIHQWPATLVQPVGSPLSLECTVEGTSNPNLYWYRQAAGRGLQLLFYSVGIGQISSEVPQNLSASRPQDRQFILSSKKLLLSDSGFYLCAWRHPNLGYTFGSGTRLTVV.

The chain joins TRBV28 to TRBJ2-7; no clear D. V gave up 5 bases and J gave up 5 bases, with 10 bases separating them. Germline-derived CDR1 and CDR2 are MDHEN and SYDVKM. The CDR3 extends over 12 amino acids. For the CDR3, the DNA is TGTGCCAGCAGTCTCCCCCTTAACGAGCAGTACTTC. It translates to CASSLPLNEQYF.

A word on this clone: Within the sample, other DNA sequences also encode this same CDR3. The gene calls are TRBV5-1 and TRBJ1-4; no firm D call. From germline, CDR1 is SGHRS and CDR2 YFSETQ. V was clipped by 4 bases and J by 5 bases, with 9 bases between them. This CDR3 comprises 13 residues. CDR3 nucleotide sequence: TGCGCCAGCAGCGCGGCCCCAAATGAAAAACTGTTTTTT. Translation: CASSAAPNEKLFF.

The chain joins TRBV7-9 to TRBJ2-1; 7 bases are shared with TRBD2. The CDR3 is 18 amino acids. V dropped 8 bases and J dropped 0; count of bases not matched to a gene: 16. The germline CDR1 and CDR2 sequences are SEHNR and FQNEAQ (reference sequence). Written as DNA, the CDR3 is TGTGCCAGCTTAAGGGCTAGCGGATTATTGAGCTCCTACAATGAGCAGTTCTTC. This encodes CASLRASGLLSSYNEQFF.

The chain recombines TRBV11-2 with TRBJ2-4; 7 nucleotides line up with TRBD2. The V gene's germline CDR1 is SGHAT and CDR2 FQNNGV. V dropped 1 base and J dropped 9; count of bases not matched to a gene: 9. The CDR3 loop spans 15 amino acids. CDR3 coding DNA: TGTGCCAGCAGCTTAGGTGGACTAGGAGGTACCATTCAGTACTTC. Its translation: CASSLGGLGGTIQYF.

V usage is TRBV6-4 and J usage is TRBJ2-2; D not resolved. V lost 6 bases to trimming and J lost 4 bases, with 18 bases between them. CDR1 and CDR2 (germline): MRHNA, SNTAGT. This CDR3 is 16 amino acids long. CDR3 residues: CASSFRATTTTGELFF. In DNA form, the CDR3 reads TGTGCCAGCAGCTTTAGGGCCACTACGACCACCGGGGAGCTGTTTTTT.

The chain uses TRBV5-4 and TRBJ2-5, with a weak D call TRBD2 (5 bases). The germline CDR1 and CDR2 sequences are SGHNT and YYREEE (reference sequence). The CDR3 is made up of 14 amino acids. Trimming removed 0 bases at V and 2 bases at J, with 8 bases between. The CDR3 reads CASSLGRLQETQYF. In DNA form, the CDR3 reads TGTGCCAGCAGCTTGGGAAGACTACAAGAGACCCAGTACTTC.

The chain carries TRBV7-2 and TRBJ1-5, with 8 bases fitting TRBD1. The germline CDR1 and CDR2 sequences are SGHTA and FQGNSA. The CDR3 runs 13 residues. The V segment lost 5 bases and the J segment 7 bases; nucleotides outside the gene matches: 4. The CDR3: CASSQDRDQPQHF. For the CDR3, the DNA is TGTGCCAGCAGCCAGGACAGGGACCAGCCCCAGCATTTT.

The chain combines TRBV19 with TRBJ2-2, with D uncertain. The CDR3 is 14 amino acids. CDR1 is LNHDA, CDR2 SQIVND, per germline (reference sequence). The germline V and J ends were trimmed by 2 bases and 1 base, with 5 bases remaining between them. The CDR3 DNA reads as TGTGCCAGTAGTATATGGGGGAACACCGGGGAGCTGTTTTTT. Translated: CASSIWGNTGELFF.

In the case of this clone: The same CDR3 is also encoded by other DNA sequences in this sample. The V gene is TRBV5-1, the J gene TRBJ2-2; the D is unclear. Germline loops: CDR1 SGHRS, CDR2 YFSETQ. With 0 bases removed from V and 8 bases from J, the gap between germline ends came to 2 bases. The CDR3 contains 11 residues. The CDR3 nucleotides read TGCGCCAGCAGCTTGGCAGGGGAGCTGTTTTTT. Translated, it gives CASSLAGELFF. Complete variable domain (other parts from reference TRBV5-1 and TRBJ2-2): KAGVTQTPRYLIKTRGQQVTLSCSPISGHRSVSWYQQTPGQGLQFLFEYFSETQRNKGNFPGRFSGRQFSNSRSEMNVSTLELGDSALYLCASSLAGELFFGEGSRLTVL.

This clone appeared a single time. The V and J genes are TRBV28 and TRBJ2-7; 9 nucleotides align to TRBD1. V lost 6 bases, J lost 5 bases, and 5 bases stayed unmatched. The CDR3 consists of 13 residues. Germline assignment: CDR1 MDHEN and CDR2 SYDVKM. CDR3 region: CASSRDRDHEQYF. CDR3 DNA sequence: TGTGCCAGCAGCCGGGACAGGGACCACGAGCAGTACTTC.

CDR3 sequence: CSDQSQETQYF. CDR3 DNA sequence: TGCAGTGATCAGTCCCAAGAGACCCAGTACTTC. This chain links TRBV20-1 with TRBJ2-5; D is unclear. CDR1 and CDR2 (germline): DFQATT, SNEGSKA (reference sequence). With 7 bases removed from V and 1 base from J, the gap between germline ends came to 7 bases. The length of the CDR3 is 11 residues.

This chain links TRBV2 with TRBJ1-4, with D possibly matching TRBD1 (5 bases). The CDR3 is 13 residues long. Trimming shortened V by 4 bases and J by 8 bases, and 11 bases separated the two germline ends. The germline gives CDR1 SNHLY, CDR2 FYNNEI. CDR3 region: CASSVVEGEKLFF. The CDR3 nucleotides are TGTGCCAGCAGTGTGGTGGAGGGGGAAAAACTGTTTTTT.

This rearrangement joins TRBV7-2 to TRBJ1-4, with 8 bases that match TRBD1. V was pared by 3 bases and J by 8 bases, with 11 bases of the junction left unmatched. The CDR3 loop spans 16 amino acids. Germline CDR1 SGHTA, CDR2 FQGNSA. In DNA form, the CDR3 reads TGTGCCAGCAGCTTGGATCGACAGGGGACGGGGGAAAAACTGTTTTTT. Its protein is CASSLDRQGTGEKLFF.

In regard to this clone: Different DNA sequences within this sample yield the same CDR3. DNA for the CDR3: TGTGCCAGCGGTCGGAGCTATGGCTACACCTTC. It codes for CASGRSYGYTF. The rearrangement joins TRBV28 to TRBJ1-2; D is ambiguous. This CDR3 is 11 amino acids long. Germline V gene lookup returns CDR1 MDHEN and CDR2 SYDVKM. Trimming left V 8 bases short and J 4 bases short, with 8 bases between.

Points on this clone: Its ends do not fully match the called genes, so a read error is possible. CDR3 nucleotides: TGTGCCAGCAGCTTGGTTTCCCATAAGAACTGTGCTTTT. Protein product: CASSLVSHKNCAF. The chain uses TRBV7-9 and TRBJ2-3; D gene uncertain. The CDR3 runs to 13 residues. CDR1 is SEHNR, CDR2 FQNEAQ, per germline (reference sequence).

The J gene is TRBJ2-7, the V gene TRBV4-2; 11 nucleotides line up with TRBD1. Germline lookup yields CDR1 LGHNA and CDR2 YNFKEQ. The CDR3 sequence is 17 residues long. The V gene end was trimmed by 4 bases and the J gene end by 0 bases; junction bases not matched to a gene: 8. The DNA of the CDR3 is TGTGCCAGCAGCCCCCAGGGACAGGGGGAAACCTCCTACGAGCAGTACTTC. It yields the protein CASSPQGQGETSYEQYF.

The chain uses TRBV4-1 and TRBJ2-2; 7 bases line up with TRBD1. V lost 2 bases to trimming and J lost 2 bases; unmatched junction nucleotides: 8. Per germline, CDR1 MGHRA and CDR2 YSYEKL. CDR3 length: 17 amino acids. CDR3 DNA: TGCGCCAGCAGCCAATTTGGTCAGGGGGTTAACACCGGGGAGCTGTTTTTT. Its translation is CASSQFGQGVNTGELFF.

This chain joins TRBV13 and TRBJ2-2, with TRBD1 matching over 8 bases. The CDR3 covers 15 residues. Germline loops: CDR1 PRHDT, CDR2 FYEKMQ (reference sequence). V trimming: 6 bases; J trimming: 6 bases; junction bases outside the gene matches: 9. CDR3 DNA: TGTGCCAGCAGACCTAGGACAGGGTGGCCCGGGGAGCTGTTTTTT. Protein sequence: CASRPRTGWPGELFF.

This chain joins TRBV19 and TRBJ1-5; 8 bases match TRBD1. The CDR3 is made up of 15 amino acids. In germline, CDR1 is LNHDA, CDR2 SQIVND (reference sequence). V shed 6 bases, J shed 1 base, and the junction held 5 bases outside the gene matches. CDR3 loop: CASSGRTGSNQPQHF. The DNA of the CDR3 is TGTGCCAGTAGCGGTAGGACAGGGAGCAATCAGCCCCAGCATTTT.

The V and J genes are TRBV10-3 and TRBJ2-2, with 7 nucleotides matching TRBD2. Germline loops: CDR1 ENHRY, CDR2 SYGVKD. Unmatched junction bases numbered 9, after V lost 10 bases and J lost 4 bases. The CDR3 contains 14 residues. In DNA, the CDR3 is TGTGCCACCCGGGGGGTAGTTCGCACCGGGGAGCTGTTTTTT. This encodes CATRGVVRTGELFF.

About this clone itself: Other DNA sequences of this sample code for an identical CDR3. J is TRBJ1-2 and V is TRBV18, with D unclear. The V gene lost 2 bases and the J gene lost 2 bases, with 6 bases spanning the gap. Per germline, CDR1 KGHSH and CDR2 LQKENI. The CDR3 is made up of 13 amino acids. The CDR3 here is CASSPDKNYGYTF. DNA for the CDR3: TGTGCCAGCTCACCAGACAAGAACTATGGCTACACCTTC. The full variable domain, its missing parts supplied by reference TRBV18 and TRBJ1-2, is NAGVMQNPRHLVRRRGQEARLRCSPMKGHSHVYWYRQLPEEGLKFMVYLQKENIIDESGMPKERFSAEFPKEGPSILRIQQVVRGDSAAYFCASSPDKNYGYTFGSGTRLTVV.

Regarding this clone: Mismatch with germline at one junction end may stem from a read error. Other DNA sequences in the sample encode the same CDR3. V and J are TRBV6-5 and TRBJ1-1, with D possibly being TRBD1 (5 bases). The germline CDR1 and CDR2 sequences are MNHEY and SVGAGI. This CDR3 is built from 14 residues. CDR3 residues: CASSYPGGNNEAFF. CDR3 DNA sequence: TGTGCCAGCAGTTACCCCGGGGGAAACAATGAAGCTTTCTTT.